The rows below give T cell receptor beta chains drawn from one sample of a study of blood T cell repertoires in COVID-19. This table comes from immunoSEQ multiplex PCR, and its TCRdb copy is limited to in-frame clones, with some not included. This sample carries some 200,000 clones, roughly 82% of them seen once, and the ten largest clones take approximately 12%. Sequenced material: PBMCs or T cells enriched from blood (not recorded which). These receptors were obtained from a middle-aged man who had recovered from COVID-19. Each CDR3 is given with its conserved first and last residue. The D gene is left open where the match is weak. The size field is filled for only some rows; it gives once, few, many or a size class.

abundance	v_gene	d_gene	j_gene	CDR3aa	CDR3nt
NA	TRBV18	NA	TRBJ1-6	CASSPPRVGRDNSPLHF	TGTGCCAGCTCACCCCCTCGAGTCGGGAGAGATAATTCACCCCTCCACTTT
many	TRBV23-1	NA	TRBJ2-7	CASSIQHGENYEQYF	TGCGCCAGCAGTATACAACATGGGGAGAACTACGAGCAGTACTTC
NA	TRBV27	TRBD2	TRBJ2-1	CASSLSMWEGKNNEQFF	TGTGCCAGCAGTTTATCGATGTGGGAGGGGAAAAACAATGAGCAGTTCTTC
once	TRBV10-3	NA	TRBJ2-4	CAISESGGKNIQYF	TGTGCCATCAGTGAGTCGGGAGGAAAAAACATTCAGTACTTC
NA	TRBV7-8	NA	TRBJ1-1	CASSLALAQNTEAFF	TGTGCCAGCAGCTTAGCCTTGGCTCAGAACACTGAAGCTTTCTTT
NA	TRBV3-1/TRBV3-2	NA	TRBJ2-5	CASSFRETQYF	TGTGCCAGCAGCTTCCGAGAGACCCAGTACTTC
NA	TRBV19	TRBD2	TRBJ2-1	CASSTGLAPNNEQFF	TGTGCCAGTAGTACGGGACTAGCGCCCAACAATGAGCAGTTCTTC
NA	TRBV18	NA	TRBJ2-6	CASSPGVGANVLTF	TGTGCCAGCTCACCCGGGGTCGGGGCCAACGTCCTGACTTTC
NA	TRBV10-3	TRBD1	TRBJ1-1	CAISQGQGLAAFF	TGTGCCATCAGTCAAGGACAGGGTCTTGCAGCTTTCTTT
few	TRBV6-5	NA	TRBJ1-6	CASQYMLGRGSPLHF	TGTGCCAGCCAATACATGCTCGGCAGGGGTTCACCCCTCCACTTT
NA	TRBV6-5	NA	TRBJ2-7	CASTQEPSYEQYF	TGTGCCAGCACCCAGGAACCGTCCTACGAGCAGTACTTC
NA	TRBV4-2	NA	TRBJ2-1	CASSQEGWVRGEQFF	TGTGCCAGCAGCCAAGAGGGATGGGTTAGGGGTGAGCAGTTCTTC
NA	TRBV27	NA	TRBJ1-1	CASSFTGGGTEAFF	TGTGCCAGCAGTTTCACGGGGGGGGGCACTGAAGCTTTCTTT
NA	TRBV5-1	NA	TRBJ2-1	CASSLEQSNEQFF	TGCGCCAGCAGCTTGGAACAGTCCAATGAGCAGTTCTTC
NA	TRBV27	NA	TRBJ2-1	CATRRGGPNYEQFF	TGTGCCACCCGGAGGGGCGGGCCAAACTATGAGCAGTTCTTC
few	TRBV5-4	NA	TRBJ2-1	CASSSGWGNEQFF	TGTGCCAGCAGCTCGGGGTGGGGCAATGAGCAGTTCTTC
NA	TRBV29-1	TRBD2	TRBJ2-1	CSVEGLAGLQFF	TGCAGCGTAGAAGGACTAGCGGGCCTTCAGTTCTTC
NA	TRBV2	TRBD1	TRBJ1-1	CASSYHRQGAEAFF	TGTGCCAGCAGTTACCATCGACAGGGGGCTGAAGCTTTCTTT
NA	TRBV4-3	NA	TRBJ1-2	CASSQDPNRDSYGYTF	TGCGCCAGCAGCCAAGATCCTAACCGGGACTCCTATGGCTACACCTTC
many	TRBV6-1	NA	TRBJ1-1	CASSEGRNRIYTEAFF	TGTGCCAGCAGTGAAGGGAGGAACAGAATCTACACTGAAGCTTTCTTT
NA	TRBV5-4	NA	TRBJ1-3	CASSLGVSASGNTIYF	TGTGCCAGCAGCTTGGGAGTCTCCGCCTCTGGAAACACCATATATTTT
NA	TRBV9	NA	TRBJ2-1	CASSVGTELANEQFF	TGTGCCAGCAGCGTAGGGACAGAACTCGCCAATGAGCAGTTCTTC
NA	TRBV5-1	NA	TRBJ1-1	CASSFDRNTEAFF	TGCGCCAGCAGCTTCGACAGAAACACTGAAGCTTTCTTT
NA	TRBV28	TRBD2	TRBJ2-7	CASSPRRGAPVEQYF	TGTGCCAGCAGTCCCCGGCGGGGGGCGCCGGTCGAGCAGTACTTC
NA	TRBV4-2	TRBD1	TRBJ1-4	CASSDGTGAEKLFF	TGTGCCAGCAGTGACGGGACAGGGGCTGAAAAACTGTTTTTT
NA	TRBV29-1	TRBD2	TRBJ2-5	CSVSGSAKETQYF	TGCAGCGTTAGCGGGAGTGCCAAAGAGACCCAGTACTTC
once	TRBV10-3	NA	TRBJ2-5	CAIRTDRQETQYF	TGTGCCATCAGAACCGACAGACAAGAGACCCAGTACTTC
NA	TRBV19	TRBD2	TRBJ2-2	CASNSGTSNTGELFF	TGTGCCAGTAATAGCGGGACTAGCAACACCGGGGAGCTGTTTTTT
NA	TRBV30	NA	TRBJ2-3	CAADPTLGRRDTQYF	TGTGCCGCAGATCCGACATTGGGTCGAAGGGATACGCAGTATTTT
NA	TRBV27	NA	TRBJ1-5	CASSILVRARNQPQHF	TGTGCCAGCAGTATTTTAGTGAGGGCGCGCAATCAGCCCCAGCATTTT